The 16 T cell receptor beta chains below all came from one sample that was sequenced in a study of blood T cells in healthy people across ages. Primed by a sample-barcoded 5' primer and a J-beta primer mix, a second PCR proceeded for about 6 to 12 cycles. TCRdb re-derived calls from the 5' RACE reads in MiXCR, one entry per CDR3 protein. The table includes roughly 800,000 distinct CDR3 sequences, 58% detected once. The specimen was blood. The receptor source for this set is a man younger than 45 in good health.

The CDR3 nucleotides are TGCGCCAGCAGCCAAGTTTCGACTTCAGGGGGCAATCAGCCCCAGCATTTT. This gives the protein CASSQVSTSGGNQPQHF. This chain joins TRBV4-1 and TRBJ1-5, with D tentatively TRBD1 (6 bases). Germline lookup yields CDR1 MGHRA and CDR2 YSYEKL. Trimming took 1 base from V and 2 from J, leaving 15 bases between them. This CDR3 contains 17 residues.

The chain employs TRBV7-2 and TRBJ1-1; perhaps TRBD1 as D (5 bases). V lost 8 bases and J lost 0, with 16 bases in between. Germline assignment: CDR1 SGHTA and CDR2 FQGNSA. The CDR3 length is 15 residues. The CDR3 DNA is TGTGCCAGCGGACAAAGGGCCGCAATGAACACTGAAGCTTTCTTT. Its translation: CASGQRAAMNTEAFF. The whole variable domain, remainder taken from reference TRBV7-2 and TRBJ1-1, is GAGVSQSPSNKVTEKGKDVELRCDPISGHTALYWYRQSLGQGLEFLIYFQGNSAPDKSGLPSDRFSAERTGGSVSTLTIQRTQQEDSAVYLCASGQRAAMNTEAFFGQGTRLTVV.

This chain links TRBV27 with TRBJ2-7, with 7 bases aligning to TRBD1. The J segment lost 5 bases and the V segment lost 2 bases, leaving 9 bases of the junction unmatched. Per germline, CDR1 MNHEY and CDR2 SMNVEV (reference sequence). This CDR3 has 15 amino acids. CDR3: CASSLGAGGTDEQYF. CDR3 nucleotide sequence: TGTGCCAGCAGTTTAGGTGCAGGGGGTACCGACGAGCAGTACTTC.

This clonotype was found a few times. The V and J genes are TRBV12-3 or TRBV12-4 and TRBJ2-1; 7 bases align to TRBD1. The length of the CDR3 is 15 residues. The junction had 7 bases not matched to a gene; V was cut back by 3 bases and J by 5 bases. The CDR3, as DNA: TGTGCCAGCAGTTTGAGACAGGGTGTGCACAATGAGCAGTTCTTC. This codes for CASSLRQGVHNEQFF.

The chain has TRBV3-1 and TRBJ2-1; D unclear. This CDR3 contains 13 residues. Germline values: CDR1 LGHDT, CDR2 YNNKEL (reference sequence). V gave up 1 base and J gave up 8 bases, with 9 bases separating them. The DNA of the CDR3 is TGTGCCAGCAGCCAAGGGCTGAGCGATGAGCAGTTCTTC. This translates into CASSQGLSDEQFF.

With respect to this clonotype: One end of the junction varies from germline; a read error may be responsible. The V and J genes are TRBV6-6 and TRBJ2-4; 9 positions agree with TRBD1. The J call may be mistaken, given a closer DNA end match to TRBJ2-7. The length of the CDR3 is 15 residues. CDR1 and CDR2 (germline): MNHNY, SVGAGI (reference sequence). CDR3 sequence (DNA): TGTACCAGCAGTTCGGGGACAGGGCCATCCTACGAGCAGTACTTC. Translated: CTSSSGTGPSYEQYF.

The rearrangement links TRBV5-1 to TRBJ2-1, with D possibly matching TRBD2 (5 bases). V lost 4 bases and J 8 bases, leaving 13 bases between the germline ends. Germline V lookup: CDR1 SGHRS, CDR2 YFSETQ. The CDR3 runs 13 residues. The CDR3 region is CASSVSAGDEQFF. DNA of the CDR3: TGCGCCAGCAGCGTGTCAGCCGGGGATGAGCAGTTCTTC.

This rearrangement joins TRBV20-1 to TRBJ2-1, with TRBD2 matching over 9 bases. The J call may not be correct, given that the DNA end is closer to TRBJ2-7. CDR3 size: 14 residues. CDR1 is DFQATT and CDR2 is SNEGSKA in the germline V gene (reference sequence). The CDR3 is CSAPERTSVGEQYF. DNA of the CDR3: TGCAGTGCACCCGAACGGACTAGCGTGGGTGAGCAGTACTTC.

This clonotype was seen a handful of times. The rearrangement links TRBV29-1 to TRBJ2-7; D is unresolved. Per germline, CDR1 SQVTM and CDR2 ANQGSEA. The CDR3 runs 9 residues. This CDR3 is CRQPYEQYF. The CDR3 DNA reads TGCAGACAGCCCTACGAGCAGTACTTC.

As concerns this clonotype: One end of the junction fails to match germline, which may point to a read error. The gene calls are TRBV6-2 or TRBV6-3 and TRBJ1-1, with 7 bases matching TRBD1. CDR3 length equals 15 residues. The germline V gene encodes CDR1 MNHEY and CDR2 SVGEGT. As DNA, the CDR3 is TGTGCCAGCAGTTACTCGGTCAGGGGGAACACTGAAGCCTTCTTT. Translation gives CASSYSVRGNTEAFF.

This clonotype was found once. The chain recombines TRBV27 with TRBJ1-1; the D is unclear. The V end lost 7 bases, the J end lost 0 bases, and 12 bases lay between the germline ends. Germline CDR1 MNHEY, CDR2 SMNVEV (reference sequence). The CDR3 is 14 residues long. The CDR3 loop is CASTHMGLNTEAFF. CDR3 nucleotide sequence: TGTGCCAGCACTCACATGGGATTGAACACTGAAGCTTTCTTT.

The V gene is TRBV28, the J gene TRBJ2-4; either TRBD1 or TRBD2 may fit D (6 bases each). Trimming shortened V by 4 bases and J by 6 bases, and 13 bases separated the two germline ends. Germline values: CDR1 MDHEN, CDR2 SYDVKM. The CDR3 totals 14 residues. CDR3 coding DNA: TGTGCCAGCAGTTATGGGGGGCTGGGAAACATTCAGTACTTC. Protein: CASSYGGLGNIQYF.

This rearrangement joins TRBV3-1 to TRBJ2-3; the D is unclear. The CDR3 covers 15 residues. Germline V gene lookup returns CDR1 LGHDT and CDR2 YNNKEL (reference sequence). The V gene lost 3 bases and the J gene lost 4 bases, with 14 bases spanning the gap. In DNA, the CDR3 is TGTGCCAGCAGCCAGAACTATGGAGTGGCAGATACGCAGTATTTT. Protein: CASSQNYGVADTQYF.

V gene TRBV5-1 combines with J gene TRBJ2-7; D may be TRBD2 (5 bases). Germline V gives CDR1 SGHRS, CDR2 YFSETQ. The CDR3 has 14 residues. Trimming took 4 bases from V and 2 from J, leaving 13 bases between them. DNA for the CDR3: TGCGCCAGCAGCCTCCGGGCCGGGACCTACGAGCAGTACTTC. Its translation is CASSLRAGTYEQYF. The full variable domain, rest sourced from reference TRBV5-1 and TRBJ2-7, is KAGVTQTPRYLIKTRGQQVTLSCSPISGHRSVSWYQQTPGQGLQFLFEYFSETQRNKGNFPGRFSGRQFSNSRSEMNVSTLELGDSALYLCASSLRAGTYEQYFGPGTRLTVT.

There are a few counts of this clonotype. The V call is TRBV18, the J call TRBJ2-7, with 7 nucleotides matching TRBD2. This CDR3 is 16 amino acids long. Germline CDR1 is KGHSH and CDR2 is LQKENI. V lost 4 bases, J lost 2 bases, and 11 bases stayed unmatched. The CDR3 loop is CASSLVGAGEPYEQYF. In DNA, the CDR3 is TGTGCCAGCTCACTAGTTGGGGCGGGAGAACCCTACGAGCAGTACTTC.

This rearrangement joins TRBV5-1 to TRBJ1-6, with D possibly TRBD1 on 6 matching bases. This CDR3 region has 15 residues. Germline assignment: CDR1 SGHRS and CDR2 YFSETQ. V lost 3 bases and J lost 8, with 15 bases in between. The CDR3, as DNA: TGCGCCAGCAGCTCCCGGACAGCGCTGGATTCACCCCTCCACTTT. It translates to CASSSRTALDSPLHF.